Below are 2 T cell receptor beta chains sequenced from a single sample in a study of blood T cells in healthy people across ages. Primers used in a second PCR of roughly 7 to 12 cycles were a sample-barcoded 5' primer and a J-beta primer mix. Each CDR3 protein is one row after TCRdb ran MiXCR on the 5' RACE reads. The sample includes some 760,000 distinct CDR3 sequences, around 25% of them seen just once. This same sample was also taken into another study, of T cells of mothers and their children.

Sequenced sample: blood. These TCRs come from a boy younger than 18 in good health.

There are a few counts of this clonotype. The genes are TRBV5-1 and TRBJ2-5; 7 bases line up with TRBD2. CDR3 length: 15 residues. Germline values: CDR1 SGHRS, CDR2 YFSETQ. With V trimmed by 2 bases and J by 4 bases, 8 bases remained unmatched. The CDR3 reads CASSFWGGSGETQYF. CDR3 DNA: TGCGCCAGCAGCTTTTGGGGCGGGAGTGGAGAGACCCAGTACTTC. Looking up the rest from reference TRBV5-1 and TRBJ2-5 gives the full variable domain: KAGVTQTPRYLIKTRGQQVTLSCSPISGHRSVSWYQQTPGQGLQFLFEYFSETQRNKGNFPGRFSGRQFSNSRSEMNVSTLELGDSALYLCASSFWGGSGETQYFGPGTRLLVL.

The chain carries TRBV10-3 and TRBJ1-2; D ambiguous. Germline CDR1 reads ENHRY; CDR2 reads SYGVKD. Trimming removed 3 bases at V and 8 bases at J, with 10 bases between. The CDR3 is 12 residues long. The CDR3 region is CAISDATTGYTF. CDR3 nucleotides: TGTGCCATCAGTGATGCCACCACGGGCTACACCTTC.